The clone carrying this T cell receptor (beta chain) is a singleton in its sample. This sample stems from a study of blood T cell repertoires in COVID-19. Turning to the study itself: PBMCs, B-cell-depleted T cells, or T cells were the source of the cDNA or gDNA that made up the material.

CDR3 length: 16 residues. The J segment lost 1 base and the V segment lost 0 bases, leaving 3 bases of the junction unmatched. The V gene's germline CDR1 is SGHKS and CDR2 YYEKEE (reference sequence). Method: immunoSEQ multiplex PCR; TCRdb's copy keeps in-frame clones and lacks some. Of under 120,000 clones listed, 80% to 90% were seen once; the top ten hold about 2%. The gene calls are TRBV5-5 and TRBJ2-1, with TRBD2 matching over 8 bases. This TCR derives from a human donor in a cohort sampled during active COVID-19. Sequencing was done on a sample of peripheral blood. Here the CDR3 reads CASSLGGGRSYNEQFF. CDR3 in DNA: TGTGCCAGCAGCTTGGGCGGGGGGAGGTCCTACAATGAGCAGTTCTTC.